These 20 T cell receptor beta chains originate from one sample sequenced in a study of cytomegalovirus exposure and HLA in healthy donors. PCR primers comprised 60 Vbeta and 13 Jbeta primers. Assay used: immunoSEQ multiplex PCR; TCRdb lists only in-frame clones, some missing. The listing records more than 110,000 clones. Sequencing input: PBMCs. These receptors all come from a middle-aged man in good health and CMV-seronegative.

J is TRBJ2-2 and V is TRBV2, with 7 bases identical to TRBD1. The CDR3 consists of 15 residues. Germline assignment: CDR1 SNHLY and CDR2 FYNNEI. The V gene end was trimmed by 6 bases and the J gene end by 0 bases; junction bases not matched to a gene: 4. This chain's CDR3 is CASSSTGPNTGELFF. DNA of the CDR3: TGTGCCAGCAGCTCGACAGGGCCGAACACCGGGGAGCTGTTTTTT.

This chain joins TRBV6-6 and TRBJ1-4, with D possibly TRBD1 on 6 matching bases. The germline V gene has CDR1 MNHNY and CDR2 SVGAGI (reference sequence). Trimming removed 2 bases at V and 7 bases at J, with 17 bases between. This CDR3 spans 16 amino acids. The CDR3 nucleotides are TGTGCCAGCAGTTACGTCAGGGGCGCCAGGGCTGAAAAACTGTTTTTT. It is translated as CASSYVRGARAEKLFF.

DNA for the CDR3: TGTGCCAGTACCCCCTTCGTAGGAGGCACCGGGGAGCTGTTTTTT. Encoded protein: CASTPFVGGTGELFF. The rearrangement joins TRBV19 to TRBJ2-2; a possible D gene is TRBD2 (5 bases). CDR1 LNHDA and CDR2 SQIVND come from the germline V gene (reference sequence). V lost 7 bases to trimming and J lost 4 bases, with 16 bases between them. The CDR3 is 15 residues long.

The CDR3 DNA sequence: TGTGCCAGCAGCTTAGAACTAGCGGGAAAACGGTCCTACGAGCAGTACTTC. This gives the protein CASSLELAGKRSYEQYF. The V gene is TRBV7-2, the J gene TRBJ2-7, with TRBD2 matching 10 bases. Germline lookup yields CDR1 SGHTA and CDR2 FQGNSA. The ends lost 1 base at V and 1 base at J; junction bases unmatched: 7. The CDR3 runs 17 residues.

V gene TRBV11-2 combines with J gene TRBJ2-1, with TRBD2 matching 9 bases. The germline V gene has CDR1 SGHAT and CDR2 FQNNGV. Trimming at V came to 2 bases and at J to 7 bases, leaving 15 bases not matched to a gene. The CDR3 runs to 18 residues. The CDR3 region has the DNA TGTGCCAGCAGCTTACTGGTACTAGCGGGCAGTAGTAGGAATGAGCAGTTCTTC. It yields the protein CASSLLVLAGSSRNEQFF. The whole variable domain, filled in from reference TRBV11-2 and TRBJ2-1, reads EAGVAQSPRYKIIEKRQSVAFWCNPISGHATLYWYQQILGQGPKLLIQFQNNGVVDDSQLPKDRFSAERLKGVDSTLKIQPAKLEDSAVYLCASSLLVLAGSSRNEQFFGPGTRLTVL.

The chain is built from TRBV7-9 and TRBJ1-1, with D perhaps TRBD1 (5 bases). V lost 5 bases and J 1 base, leaving 8 bases between the germline ends. This CDR3 has 13 amino acids. CDR1 is SEHNR, CDR2 FQNEAQ, per germline (reference sequence). CDR3 coding DNA: TGTGCCAGCAGCGCACAGGAGAACACTGAAGCTTTCTTT. Translation: CASSAQENTEAFF.

This rearrangement joins TRBV4-1 to TRBJ2-2; D is uncertain. The CDR3 has 15 amino acids. CDR1 MGHRA and CDR2 YSYEKL come from the germline V gene. Trimming shortened V by 2 bases and J by 1 base, and 8 bases separated the two germline ends. The CDR3 protein is CASSQSPGNTGELFF. In nucleotides, the CDR3 is TGCGCCAGCAGCCAATCGCCAGGGAACACCGGGGAGCTGTTTTTT.

The chain is built from TRBV5-1 and TRBJ1-2; D is unclear. CDR1 and CDR2 (germline): SGHRS, YFSETQ. This CDR3 region has 12 residues. V lost 0 bases to trimming and J lost 4 bases, with 4 bases between them. CDR3 sequence (DNA): TGCGCCAGCAGCTTGGACAGCTATGGCTACACCTTC. Encoded protein: CASSLDSYGYTF.

The rearrangement uses TRBV9 and TRBJ2-7; the match to TRBD1 covers 11 bases. After removal of 0 bases from V and 2 bases from J, the junction contained 1 base not matched to a gene. This CDR3 comprises 15 residues. The germline V gene has CDR1 SGDLS and CDR2 YYNGEE. The DNA for the CDR3 is TGTGCCAGCAGCGTAGAGGGACAGGGGGCCTACGAGCAGTACTTC. Translation gives CASSVEGQGAYEQYF.

The chain carries TRBV6-5 and TRBJ1-2, with 9 nucleotides matching TRBD1. The CDR3 has 13 residues. From germline, CDR1 is MNHEY and CDR2 SVGAGI. The trim removed 6 bases at V and 5 bases at J, leaving 4 bases unmatched. CDR3 sequence reads: CASRSTGGYGYTF. The CDR3 nucleotides are TGTGCCAGCAGATCGACAGGGGGATATGGCTACACCTTC.

The chain has TRBV18 and TRBJ2-3; 8 positions match TRBD2. The CDR3 totals 16 residues. V shed 3 bases and J 5 bases; nucleotides not matched to a gene: 10. Germline V gives CDR1 KGHSH, CDR2 LQKENI. CDR3 nucleotides: TGTGCCAGCTCACCTCAGCCGGGACTAGAGATAGATACGCAGTATTTT. Amino acids: CASSPQPGLEIDTQYF.

The chain employs TRBV7-9 and TRBJ2-2; D is uncertain. V was pared by 3 bases and J by 1 base, with 6 bases between. Germline assignment: CDR1 SEHNR and CDR2 FQNEAQ (reference sequence). The CDR3 sequence is 14 residues long. In DNA, the CDR3 is TGTGCCAGCAGCTTCAATTTGAACACCGGGGAGCTGTTTTTT. It specifies CASSFNLNTGELFF.

The chain joins TRBV5-4 to TRBJ2-6, with TRBD2 identical over 8 bases. Germline V gives CDR1 SGHNT, CDR2 YYREEE (reference sequence). The CDR3 has 16 residues. V lost 4 bases to trimming and J lost 1 base; unmatched junction nucleotides: 4. The CDR3, as DNA: TGTGCCAGCAGCGACCCTAGCGGGTCTGGGGCCAACGTCCTGACTTTC. As protein: CASSDPSGSGANVLTF. The full variable domain, with the rest looked up from reference TRBV5-4 and TRBJ2-6, is ETGVTQSPTHLIKTRGQQVTLRCSSQSGHNTVSWYQQALGQGPQFIFQYYREEENGRGNFPPRFSGLQFPNYSSELNVNALELDDSALYLCASSDPSGSGANVLTFGAGSRLTVL.

The gene calls are TRBV7-8 and TRBJ2-4; D not resolved. CDR3 length: 13 amino acids. V gave up 2 bases and J gave up 4 bases, with 6 bases separating them. The V gene's germline CDR1 is SGHVS and CDR2 FQNEAQ. CDR3 region: CASSLSGKNIQYF. CDR3 nucleotides: TGTGCCAGCAGCTTATCAGGAAAAAACATTCAGTACTTC.

The rearrangement joins TRBV2 to TRBJ1-4; possibly TRBD1 for D (6 bases). Per germline, CDR1 SNHLY and CDR2 FYNNEI. V was pared by 7 bases and J by 4 bases, with 10 bases between. The CDR3 has 13 amino acids. This chain's CDR3 is CASTGVVNEKLFF. The CDR3 nucleotides read TGTGCCAGCACAGGGGTGGTTAATGAAAAACTGTTTTTT.

This rearrangement joins TRBV11-3 to TRBJ1-1, with D possibly TRBD1 on 5 matching bases. This CDR3 spans 13 amino acids. CDR1 SGHNT and CDR2 YENEEA come from the germline V gene. The V end was cut by 7 bases, the J end by 3 bases, with 12 bases between. CDR3 sequence reads: CASKGRADTEAFF. CDR3 DNA sequence: TGTGCCAGCAAGGGCAGGGCGGACACTGAAGCTTTCTTT.

The genes are TRBV19 and TRBJ2-3; 8 bases fit TRBD1. Per the germline V gene, CDR1 is LNHDA and CDR2 is SQIVND (reference sequence). The junction had 5 bases not matched to a gene; V was cut back by 6 bases and J by 3 bases. The CDR3 extends over 14 amino acids. CDR3 nucleotides: TGTGCCAGTAGCTCCGGACAGGGTACAGATACGCAGTATTTT. This encodes CASSSGQGTDTQYF.

The chain carries TRBV7-2 and TRBJ1-4; D gene unclear. V was shortened by 3 bases and J by 1 base, with 6 bases between the two germline ends. Germline V gives CDR1 SGHTA, CDR2 FQGNSA. The CDR3 has 14 residues. The CDR3 region is CASSFTVTNEKLFF. Here the CDR3 DNA reads TGTGCCAGCAGCTTCACAGTAACTAATGAAAAACTGTTTTTT. Variable domain in full (rest from reference TRBV7-2 and TRBJ1-4): GAGVSQSPSNKVTEKGKDVELRCDPISGHTALYWYRQSLGQGLEFLIYFQGNSAPDKSGLPSDRFSAERTGGSVSTLTIQRTQQEDSAVYLCASSFTVTNEKLFFGSGTQLSVL.

The rearrangement links TRBV6-6 to TRBJ1-1; 10 nucleotides line up with TRBD1. The germline V gene has CDR1 MNHNY and CDR2 SVGAGI (reference sequence). Trimming at V came to 7 bases and at J to 3 bases, leaving 11 bases not matched to a gene. The CDR3 consists of 16 residues. CDR3 region: CASTRQGAEADTEAFF. The DNA of the CDR3 is TGTGCCAGCACCCGACAGGGGGCGGAAGCTGACACTGAAGCTTTCTTT.

The gene calls are TRBV14 and TRBJ1-1, with a possible D match to TRBD1 (6 bases). The CDR3 totals 14 residues. The V end was cut by 5 bases, the J end by 1 base, with 11 bases between. In germline, CDR1 is SGHDN, CDR2 FVKESK. CDR3 in amino acids: CASSTRTANTEAFF. DNA for the CDR3: TGTGCCAGCAGCACACGGACAGCGAACACTGAAGCTTTCTTT.